This T cell receptor (beta chain) was recovered during a study of T cell repertoires in cytomegalovirus infection. The wider study: Matching HLA type, along with CMV infection, was indicated by public TCR beta signatures. Study-level results: HLA-C-restricted CMV-specific TCR beta clonotypes prevailed in the ex vivo response.

Comments on this clonotype: Its antigen is unidentified.

One entry per CDR3 protein results from TCRdb running MiXCR on the reads. The table records about 450,000 distinct CDR3 sequences, 31% of them present only once. With 6 bases clipped from V and 2 bases from J, the junction kept 10 bases outside the gene matches. Per the germline V gene, CDR1 is LNHDA and CDR2 is SQIVND (reference sequence). The length of the CDR3 is 17 residues. This clonotype was sampled from a human donor in good health (CMV status not recorded). Some clones in this sample may be carry-over from other donors' samples. Sequences were obtained from PBMCs. This chain connects TRBV19 to TRBJ1-5; 10 bases line up with TRBD1. The DNA of the CDR3 is TGTGCCAGTAGGTCCCGGGACAGGGGAACGGGCAATCAGCCCCAGCATTTT. This encodes CASRSRDRGTGNQPQHF.